Following are 32 T cell receptor beta chains from one sample sequenced in a study of T cells after yellow fever vaccination. TCRdb itself ran the 5' RACE reads through MiXCR, one entry per CDR3 protein. This table has around 310,000 distinct CDR3 sequences, around 4.4% appearing once. Sequenced material: PBMCs, taken 15 days after the yellow fever booster vaccination. These receptors all stem from a man aged 18 to 30 who received the YFV17D yellow fever vaccine.

This clonotype was observed many times. The rearrangement uses TRBV7-9 and TRBJ2-5; tentatively, D is TRBD1 (6 bases). Between the trimmed V and J ends, which lost 5 bases and 1 base, there was a span of 11 bases. Germline V CDR1 and CDR2: SEHNR, FQNEAQ (reference sequence). The CDR3 sequence is 14 residues long. In DNA, the CDR3 is TGTGCCAGCAGCCTGGACAGAACCCAAGAGACCCAGTACTTC. It translates to CASSLDRTQETQYF.

The chain recombines TRBV2 with TRBJ1-1, with D perhaps matching TRBD1 (6 bases). CDR3 length: 14 amino acids. V was trimmed by 0 bases and J by 5 bases, leaving 10 bases between them. From germline, CDR1 is SNHLY and CDR2 FYNNEI. The CDR3 nucleotides are TGTGCCAGCAGTGAAGCGTTAGGGGGGACTGAAGCTTTCTTT. It specifies CASSEALGGTEAFF.

This chain uses TRBV20-1 with TRBJ1-5, with TRBD1 as a possible D gene (6 bases). This CDR3 has 14 residues. Per germline, CDR1 DFQATT and CDR2 SNEGSKA (reference sequence). V shed 3 bases and J shed 5 bases, with 14 bases lying between them. The CDR3 region has the DNA TGCAGTGCTAGCTGGGGGCCGGGGGATCAGCCCCAGCATTTT. It is translated as CSASWGPGDQPQHF.

The chain joins TRBV4-1 to TRBJ1-5; D unresolved. V was pared by 0 bases and J by 5 bases, with 11 bases between. The CDR3 is made up of 15 amino acids. The germline gives CDR1 MGHRA, CDR2 YSYEKL. The CDR3: CASSQDLVSYQPQHF. In DNA form, the CDR3 reads TGCGCCAGCAGCCAAGATTTGGTTTCGTATCAGCCCCAGCATTTT.

This clonotype was observed a handful of times. The genes are TRBV19 and TRBJ1-1; TRBD1 is a possible D gene (5 bases). CDR1 and CDR2 (germline): LNHDA, SQIVND (reference sequence). The CDR3 consists of 15 residues. V was cut by 1 base and J by 0 bases, with 9 bases left in between. Here the CDR3 reads CASSIGDSLNTEAFF. CDR3 bases: TGTGCCAGTAGTATAGGTGACAGTTTGAACACTGAAGCTTTCTTT.

This clonotype was seen a handful of times. The chain joins TRBV18 to TRBJ1-1, with TRBD1 identical over 7 bases. The length of the CDR3 is 16 residues. From germline, CDR1 is KGHSH and CDR2 LQKENI. J was trimmed by 2 bases and V by 3 bases; bases with no gene match: 9. This chain's CDR3 is CASSPRQGGYNTEAFF. The CDR3 nucleotides are TGTGCCAGCTCACCCCGACAGGGTGGGTATAACACTGAAGCTTTCTTT.

This clonotype has at least ten counts. The chain links TRBV9 to TRBJ2-3, with D unclear. This CDR3 is built from 11 residues. V was cut by 0 bases and J by 9 bases, with 5 bases left in between. Germline CDR1 SGDLS, CDR2 YYNGEE. The CDR3 nucleotides read TGTGCCAGCAGCGTAGTAGGAACGCAGTATTTT. This translates into CASSVVGTQYF.

The table lists this clonotype with many counts. This chain links TRBV7-9 with TRBJ1-1; no clear D gene. Germline assignment: CDR1 SEHNR and CDR2 FQNEAQ (reference sequence). The CDR3 loop spans 16 amino acids. Trimming shortened V by 0 bases and J by 1 base, and 12 bases separated the two germline ends. The CDR3 region is CASSLARSAPNTEAFF. Written as DNA, the CDR3 is TGTGCCAGCAGCTTAGCGAGGTCAGCACCGAACACTGAAGCTTTCTTT.

The chain links TRBV5-4 to TRBJ1-2; D not resolved. From germline, CDR1 is SGHNT and CDR2 YYREEE (reference sequence). The CDR3 covers 14 residues. V lost 2 bases and J 2 bases, leaving 10 bases between the germline ends. This chain's CDR3 is CASSFELLNYGYTF. The CDR3 DNA reads as TGTGCCAGCAGCTTCGAGCTCCTGAACTATGGCTACACCTTC.

This clonotype showed up many times. The chain combines TRBV13 with TRBJ1-4, with 7 nucleotides matching TRBD1. This CDR3 contains 14 residues. J was trimmed by 7 bases and V by 5 bases; bases with no gene match: 7. Looked up from germline, CDR1 is PRHDT and CDR2 is FYEKMQ (reference sequence). CDR3 amino acids: CASSKTGFAEKLFF. In nucleotides, the CDR3 is TGTGCCAGCAGCAAGACAGGGTTTGCTGAAAAACTGTTTTTT.

V and J are TRBV25-1 and TRBJ2-5; 7 bases are shared with TRBD2. This CDR3 has 18 amino acids. Losses at the gene ends were 1 base for V and 1 base for J; bases not matched to a gene: 12. CDR1 and CDR2 (germline): MGHDK, SYGVNS. CDR3 loop: CASSESPLMTSPQETQYF. The DNA for the CDR3 is TGTGCCAGCAGTGAATCCCCACTCATGACTAGCCCCCAAGAGACCCAGTACTTC.

This clonotype came up many times. The V gene is TRBV4-3, the J gene TRBJ2-7, with D perhaps matching TRBD1 (5 bases). Trimming pared 4 bases from V and 0 bases from J, leaving 10 bases between. This CDR3 contains 14 residues. Per the germline V gene, CDR1 is LGHNA and CDR2 is YSLEER. For the CDR3, the DNA is TGCGCCAGCAGCCCAGACAGTCACTCCTACGAGCAGTACTTC. Its protein is CASSPDSHSYEQYF.

This clonotype was observed a few times. CDR3 sequence reads: CASSGTGTLSYEQYV. DNA of the CDR3: TGTGCCAGCAGTGGGACAGGGACCCTCTCCTACGAGCAGTACGTC. V is TRBV6-6 and J is TRBJ2-7; 9 nucleotides agree with TRBD1. CDR3 length: 15 amino acids. V lost 5 bases to trimming and J lost 0 bases; unmatched junction nucleotides: 5. Looked up from germline, CDR1 is MNHNY and CDR2 is SVGAGI (reference sequence).

This clonotype was seen at least ten times. This sequence joins TRBV12-3 or TRBV12-4 and TRBJ1-5; D not certain. V lost 6 bases and J 3 bases, leaving 12 bases between the germline ends. The CDR3 extends over 14 amino acids. DNA for the CDR3: TGTGCCAGCAGGGCGGTAGGGCCCAATCAGCCCCAGCATTTT. This gives the protein CASRAVGPNQPQHF.

This clonotype was recorded many times. The rearrangement joins TRBV12-3 or TRBV12-4 to TRBJ1-5; D call uncertain. This CDR3 region has 13 residues. The V end lost 1 base, the J end lost 3 bases, and 4 bases lay between the germline ends. The CDR3: CASSLGNNQPQHF. CDR3 nucleotides: TGTGCCAGCAGTTTAGGTAACAATCAGCCCCAGCATTTT.

Only a few counts were recorded for this clonotype. This rearrangement joins TRBV6-5 to TRBJ1-5; possibly TRBD1 for D (5 bases). Germline CDR1 and CDR2: MNHEY and SVGAGI. CDR3 length: 15 residues. V lost 4 bases to trimming and J lost 4 bases, with 14 bases between them. CDR3: CASSSQAGTNQPQHF. The CDR3 nucleotides read TGTGCCAGCAGTTCCCAGGCCGGGACGAATCAGCCCCAGCATTTT.

This clonotype was seen a few times. The V gene is TRBV15, the J gene TRBJ2-5; 8 nucleotides agree with TRBD1. The germline gives CDR1 LNHNV, CDR2 YYDKDF (reference sequence). V was clipped by 3 bases and J by 2 bases; unmatched bases: 8. The CDR3 is 16 amino acids. The CDR3: CATSSDGTGLQETQYF. DNA for the CDR3: TGTGCCACCAGCAGCGATGGGACAGGCTTACAAGAGACCCAGTACTTC.

The chain uses TRBV11-2 and TRBJ1-4; unclear D gene. Trimming took off 6 bases at V and 0 bases at J, with 11 bases between the two ends. Per the germline V gene, CDR1 is SGHAT and CDR2 is FQNNGV. CDR3 size: 15 residues. This chain's CDR3 is CASRGWQATNEKLFF. In DNA, the CDR3 is TGTGCCAGCAGGGGATGGCAAGCAACTAATGAAAAACTGTTTTTT.

This clonotype was observed at least ten times. This rearrangement joins TRBV29-1 to TRBJ2-4; 8 nucleotides line up with TRBD2. Germline-derived CDR1 and CDR2 are SQVTM and ANQGSEA. Trimming at V came to 2 bases and at J to 9 bases, leaving 9 bases not matched to a gene. The CDR3 extends over 14 amino acids. The CDR3 is CSVERGSGVGIQYF. CDR3 bases: TGCAGCGTTGAAAGGGGTAGCGGGGTAGGCATTCAGTACTTC.

This clonotype has a count of ten or more. CDR3 residues: CASSLEDSSSYEQYF. In nucleotides, the CDR3 is TGCGCCAGCAGCTTGGAAGACAGCAGCTCCTACGAGCAGTACTTC. The genes are TRBV5-1 and TRBJ2-7, with TRBD1 as a possible D gene (5 bases). The CDR3 contains 15 residues. CDR1 is SGHRS and CDR2 is YFSETQ in the germline V gene. V lost 0 bases to trimming and J lost 0 bases, with 10 bases between them.

In its sample, this clonotype was seen many times. This chain links TRBV7-2 with TRBJ1-3; D call uncertain. CDR3 length equals 13 residues. Trimming took off 2 bases at V and 2 bases at J, with 4 bases between the two ends. Germline assignment: CDR1 SGHTA and CDR2 FQGNSA. Here the CDR3 DNA reads TGTGCCAGCAGCTTAAACACTGGAAACACCATATATTTT. It codes for CASSLNTGNTIYF.

This chain links TRBV5-1 with TRBJ1-2; TRBD1 matches at 8 bases. Germline CDR1 and CDR2: SGHRS and YFSETQ. V dropped 7 bases and J dropped 3; count of bases not matched to a gene: 8. The CDR3 runs to 14 residues. The CDR3 region is CASGQPGQDYGYTF. Here the CDR3 DNA reads TGCGCCAGCGGCCAGCCGGGACAGGACTATGGCTACACCTTC.

The table lists this clonotype with many counts. V is TRBV25-1 and J is TRBJ2-2; 8 bases map to TRBD1. Germline V lookup: CDR1 MGHDK, CDR2 SYGVNS. This CDR3 has 14 amino acids. The V and J ends lost 3 bases and 3 bases, in that order; junction bases with no gene match: 0. For the CDR3, the DNA is TGTGCCAGCAGTGACAGGGGGCACACCGGGGAGCTGTTTTTT. Translation gives CASSDRGHTGELFF.

With respect to this clonotype: This may stem from a read error, because a much larger clone lies one nucleotide away. This chain joins TRBV29-1 and TRBJ1-2; D uncertain. The CDR3 runs to 10 residues. Germline V CDR1 and CDR2: SQVTM, ANQGSEA. V lost 4 bases to trimming and J lost 6 bases, with 6 bases between them. The CDR3 region is CSVGGDGYTF. CDR3 sequence (DNA): TGCAGCGTTGGTGGGGATGGCTACACCTTC.

This clonotype occurred many times. V and J are TRBV3-1 and TRBJ1-1, with 8 nucleotides matching TRBD1. The CDR3 is 14 amino acids. V was pared by 7 bases and J by 4 bases, with 8 bases of the junction left unmatched. From germline, CDR1 is LGHDT and CDR2 YNNKEL (reference sequence). The CDR3 is CASTTRTGSTEAFF. CDR3 in DNA: TGTGCCAGCACCACGAGGACAGGGAGCACTGAAGCTTTCTTT.

This clonotype came up many times. The rearrangement links TRBV5-5 to TRBJ1-5; TRBD1 agrees at 8 bases. Germline CDR1 reads SGHKS; CDR2 reads YYEKEE (reference sequence). The CDR3 consists of 14 residues. V was clipped by 4 bases and J by 9 bases; unmatched bases: 9. The CDR3 here is CASSDRGMLGPQHF. The CDR3 coding sequence is TGTGCCAGCAGCGACAGGGGAATGCTGGGGCCCCAGCATTTT.

This clonotype has at least ten counts. This rearrangement joins TRBV18 to TRBJ2-5; D remains unclear. CDR1 and CDR2 (germline): KGHSH, LQKENI. The CDR3 spans 11 residues. Trimming stripped 8 bases from V and 3 bases from J, with 7 bases between. CDR3 DNA sequence: TGTGCCAGCAGCCCTAAAGAGACCCAGTACTTC. Its protein is CASSPKETQYF.

At least ten counts were recorded for this clonotype. The rearrangement joins TRBV6-1 to TRBJ2-1; tentatively, D is TRBD1 (5 bases). Germline CDR1 MNHNS, CDR2 SASEGT. The length of the CDR3 is 15 residues. The V end lost 0 bases, the J end lost 1 base, and 7 bases lay between the germline ends. For the CDR3, the DNA is TGTGCCAGCAGTGAAGCGGGGCGTTCCTACAATGAGCAGTTCTTC. Translation: CASSEAGRSYNEQFF.

This clonotype was counted at least ten times. The V call is TRBV10-3, the J call TRBJ2-1; D is perhaps TRBD2 (6 bases). Germline CDR1 is ENHRY and CDR2 is SYGVKD. This CDR3 is built from 14 residues. V shed 3 bases and J shed 6 bases, with 12 bases lying between them. The DNA of the CDR3 is TGTGCCATCAGTGAACGGGGGAATTTCAATGAGCAGTTCTTC. Its translation is CAISERGNFNEQFF.

The chain recombines TRBV4-3 with TRBJ1-2; D remains unclear. The CDR3 runs 15 residues. Trimming took 0 bases from V and 1 from J, leaving 9 bases between them. CDR1 LGHNA and CDR2 YSLEER come from the germline V gene. CDR3 in amino acids: CASSQESNNNYGYTF. DNA for the CDR3: TGCGCCAGCAGCCAAGAGTCAAACAATAACTATGGCTACACCTTC.

This clonotype was counted between two and nine times. V is TRBV4-2 and J is TRBJ1-3; 7 bases map to TRBD1. After removal of 0 bases from V and 3 bases from J, the junction contained 11 bases not matched to a gene. In germline, CDR1 is LGHNA, CDR2 YNFKEQ. CDR3 size: 18 residues. The CDR3 is CASSQDKLQGSFGNTIYF. The CDR3 region has the DNA TGTGCCAGCAGCCAAGACAAATTACAGGGGTCGTTTGGAAACACCATATATTTT.

The chain uses TRBV11-2 and TRBJ2-1; 8 nucleotides match TRBD2. The CDR3 is made up of 18 amino acids. V was clipped by 1 base and J by 0 bases; unmatched bases: 8. The germline gives CDR1 SGHAT, CDR2 FQNNGV. In nucleotides, the CDR3 is TGTGCCAGCAGCTTAGTTGGCGGGGGGCACCGCTCCTACAATGAGCAGTTCTTC. Translating it yields CASSLVGGGHRSYNEQFF.